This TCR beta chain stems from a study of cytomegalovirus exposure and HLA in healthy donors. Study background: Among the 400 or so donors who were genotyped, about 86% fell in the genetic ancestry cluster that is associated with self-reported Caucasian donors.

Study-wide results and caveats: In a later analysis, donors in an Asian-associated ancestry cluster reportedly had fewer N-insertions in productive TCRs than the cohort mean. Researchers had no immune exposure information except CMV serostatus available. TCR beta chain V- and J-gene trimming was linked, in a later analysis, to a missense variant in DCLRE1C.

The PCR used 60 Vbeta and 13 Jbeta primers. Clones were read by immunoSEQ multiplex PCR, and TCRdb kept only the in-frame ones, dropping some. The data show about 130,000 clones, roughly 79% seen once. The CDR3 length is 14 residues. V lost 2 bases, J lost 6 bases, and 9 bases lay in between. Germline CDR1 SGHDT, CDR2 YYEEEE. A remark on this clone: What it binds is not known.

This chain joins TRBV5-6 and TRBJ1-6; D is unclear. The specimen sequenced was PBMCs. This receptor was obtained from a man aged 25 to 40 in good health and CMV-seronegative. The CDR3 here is CASSFTISNSPLHF. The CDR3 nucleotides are TGTGCCAGCAGCTTTACAATTTCTAATTCACCCCTCCACTTT. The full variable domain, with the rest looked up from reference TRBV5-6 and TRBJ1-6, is DAGVTQSPTHLIKTRGQQVTLRCSPKSGHDTVSWYQQALGQGPQFIFQYYEEEERQRGNFPDRFSGHQFPNYSSELNVNALLLGDSALYLCASSFTISNSPLHFGNGTRLTVT.